These 18 T cell receptor beta chains were sequenced from one sample in a study of blood T cell repertoires in COVID-19. Libraries were prepared by immunoSEQ multiplex PCR; TCRdb keeps only in-frame clonotypes and omits some of them. The sample lists about 59,000 clones, almost 90% occurring once. Specimen: peripheral blood. All receptors come from a woman of 80 years or more with active COVID-19.

This chain links TRBV5-1 with TRBJ1-1; TRBD1 matches 9 bases. The germline gives CDR1 SGHRS, CDR2 YFSETQ. V lost 0 bases, J lost 3 bases, and 3 bases stayed unmatched. This CDR3 contains 15 residues. The CDR3 region is CASSLEGQGDTEAFF. The DNA of the CDR3 is TGCGCCAGCAGCTTGGAGGGACAGGGAGACACTGAAGCTTTCTTT.

The V and J genes are TRBV27 and TRBJ1-2; D is ambiguous. CDR1 and CDR2 from the germline V gene are MNHEY and SMNVEV (reference sequence). The CDR3 extends over 14 amino acids. V was cut by 5 bases and J by 2 bases, with 12 bases left in between. CDR3 sequence: CASSPPGVNYGYTF. For the CDR3, the DNA is TGTGCCAGCAGTCCCCCCGGGGTGAACTATGGCTACACCTTC.

The rearrangement links TRBV11-3 to TRBJ2-3; D remains unclear. The CDR3 consists of 14 residues. Germline V CDR1 and CDR2: SGHNT, YENEEA. V gave up 4 bases and J gave up 0 bases, with 8 bases separating them. The CDR3 protein is CASSSGSSTDTQYF. Here the CDR3 DNA reads TGTGCCAGCAGCTCCGGTTCTAGCACAGATACGCAGTATTTT.

This sequence joins TRBV15 and TRBJ1-4; 8 bases align to TRBD1. This CDR3 has 18 residues. The germline V gene encodes CDR1 LNHNV and CDR2 YYDKDF (reference sequence). V trimming: 3 bases; J trimming: 4 bases; junction bases outside the gene matches: 13. The CDR3 sequence: CATSSGSRGQGNNEKLFF. DNA of the CDR3: TGTGCCACCAGCAGTGGCTCCCGTGGACAGGGAAATAATGAAAAACTGTTTTTT.

The rearrangement uses TRBV19 and TRBJ1-5; possible D gene TRBD1, 5 bases. This CDR3 is 14 amino acids long. Germline lookup yields CDR1 LNHDA and CDR2 SQIVND (reference sequence). V was cut by 11 bases and J by 0 bases, with 14 bases left in between. DNA of the CDR3: TGTGCCCTAGGGGCAGAAGGTAGCAATCAGCCCCAGCATTTT. Protein product: CALGAEGSNQPQHF.

This sequence joins TRBV30 and TRBJ2-2; TRBD2 agrees at 12 bases. From germline, CDR1 is GTSNPN and CDR2 SVGIG (reference sequence). The CDR3 sequence is 16 residues long. The ends lost 3 bases at V and 0 bases at J; junction bases unmatched: 2. The CDR3 reads CAWRLAGGSNTGELFF. Written as DNA, the CDR3 is TGTGCCTGGAGACTAGCGGGGGGCTCGAACACCGGGGAGCTGTTTTTT.

The chain has TRBV7-3 and TRBJ2-2; D might be TRBD2 (6 bases). Trimming removed 5 bases at V and 4 bases at J, with 14 bases between. This CDR3 is built from 15 residues. CDR1 is SGHTA, CDR2 FQGTGA, per germline. CDR3 DNA: TGTGCCAGCAGCGCTCGGTCCGGGGGCACCGGGGAGCTGTTTTTT. Its translation is CASSARSGGTGELFF.

This chain joins TRBV28 and TRBJ1-5; no clear D gene. Per germline, CDR1 MDHEN and CDR2 SYDVKM. The CDR3 runs to 15 residues. Trimming pared 5 bases from V and 0 bases from J, leaving 11 bases between. The CDR3 bases are TGTGCCAGCAGTCAAGGAGGGTATAGCAATCAGCCCCAGCATTTT. Amino acids: CASSQGGYSNQPQHF.

The J gene is TRBJ1-1, the V gene TRBV7-2; D is unclear. Trimming left V 5 bases short and J 10 bases short, with 17 bases between. This CDR3 contains 13 residues. The germline V gene has CDR1 SGHTA and CDR2 FQGNSA. Written as DNA, the CDR3 is TGTGCCAGCAGCCCCCCGGGGTCCTGGGCAGCTTTCTTT. It translates to CASSPPGSWAAFF.

The V gene is TRBV4-1, the J gene TRBJ2-5, with TRBD2 matching over 15 bases. The ends lost 5 bases at V and 1 base at J; junction bases unmatched: 2. In germline, CDR1 is MGHRA, CDR2 YSYEKL. This CDR3 contains 16 residues. The CDR3 DNA is TGCGCCAGCAGCTCGGGACTAGCGGGGGGCCAAGAGACCCAGTACTTC. Its translation is CASSSGLAGGQETQYF.

J is TRBJ2-3 and V is TRBV15; 8 bases are a match to TRBD2. The CDR3 is 17 residues long. The germline V gene encodes CDR1 LNHNV and CDR2 YYDKDF (reference sequence). After removal of 1 base from V and 4 bases from J, the junction contained 10 bases not matched to a gene. CDR3 coding DNA: TGTGCCACCAGCAGAGGCTATCGGGGGGGCCCCGCAGATACGCAGTATTTT. This encodes CATSRGYRGGPADTQYF.

This clone was seen a single time. This rearrangement joins TRBV5-8 to TRBJ1-2; TRBD1 agrees at 9 bases. Trimming took 4 bases from V and 5 from J; bases not matched to a gene: 3. The CDR3 runs to 13 residues. CDR1 is SGHTS, CDR2 YDEGEE, per germline. The CDR3 loop reads CASSHRGHYGYTF. CDR3 in DNA: TGTGCCAGCAGCCACAGGGGGCATTATGGCTACACCTTC.

J is TRBJ1-4 and V is TRBV7-2; 7 bases agree with TRBD1. Germline-derived CDR1 and CDR2 are SGHTA and FQGNSA. Germline trimming cut 5 bases from V and 8 bases from J; bases unmatched to any gene: 11. There are 15 residues in the CDR3. The chain's CDR3 is CASSPTGPNLEKLFF. The CDR3 bases are TGTGCCAGCAGCCCGACAGGGCCAAACCTGGAAAAACTGTTTTTT.

This clone was seen once. J is TRBJ2-1 and V is TRBV19; tentative D call: TRBD2 (6 bases). The germline V gene has CDR1 LNHDA and CDR2 SQIVND (reference sequence). This CDR3 contains 13 residues. The V end lost 7 bases, the J end lost 10 bases, and 17 bases lay between the germline ends. The DNA of the CDR3 is TGTGCCAGTAACGCCGGGGAGGACGGGGAGCAGTTCTTC. This sequence encodes CASNAGEDGEQFF.

This clone has just a few counts. The chain carries TRBV28 and TRBJ2-7, with D possibly matching TRBD2 (5 bases). Trimming removed 7 bases at V and 7 bases at J, with 20 bases between. From germline, CDR1 is MDHEN and CDR2 SYDVKM. The CDR3 runs 14 residues. The CDR3 is CASTLSGVTGEQYF. The CDR3, as DNA: TGTGCCAGCACCTTGTCCGGGGTAACCGGGGAGCAGTACTTC. The full variable domain, with the rest looked up from reference TRBV28 and TRBJ2-7, is DVKVTQSSRYLVKRTGEKVFLECVQDMDHENMFWYRQDPGLGLRLIYFSYDVKMKEKGDIPEGYSVSREKKERFSLILESASTNQTSMYLCASTLSGVTGEQYFGPGTRLTVT.

The CDR3 region is CASSDRRGGGAGNEQFF. Here the CDR3 DNA reads TGTGCCAGCAGCGACCGTAGGGGCGGGGGGGCTGGTAATGAGCAGTTCTTC. The chain combines TRBV13 with TRBJ2-1; 9 bases line up with TRBD2. V shed 5 bases, J shed 7 bases, and the junction held 15 bases outside the gene matches. There are 17 residues in the CDR3. Per germline, CDR1 PRHDT and CDR2 FYEKMQ (reference sequence).

This chain uses TRBV28 with TRBJ1-5; D is unresolved. The CDR3 spans 12 residues. The germline gives CDR1 MDHEN, CDR2 SYDVKM. Trimming shortened V by 11 bases and J by 6 bases, and 14 bases separated the two germline ends. CDR3 residues: CAAGVRGQPQHF. The CDR3 region has the DNA TGTGCCGCCGGAGTTAGAGGTCAGCCCCAGCATTTT.

In its sample, this clone was seen a few times. The chain links TRBV7-3 to TRBJ2-3; 8 bases fit TRBD1. Losses at the gene ends were 3 bases for V and 4 bases for J; bases not matched to a gene: 6. From germline, CDR1 is SGHTA and CDR2 FQGTGA. The CDR3 has 15 residues. CDR3 sequence: CASSLQGASSDTQYF. The CDR3 coding sequence is TGTGCCAGCAGCTTGCAGGGGGCGAGTTCAGATACGCAGTATTTT.